The 25 T cell receptor beta chains reported below all come from one sample, sequenced in a study of blood T cell repertoires in COVID-19. Method: immunoSEQ multiplex PCR; TCRdb's copy keeps in-frame clones and lacks some. The profile shows approximately 180,000 clones, roughly 79% of them singletons. Sequenced material: peripheral blood. These receptor sequences come from a woman between 70 and 85 years old with acute or convalescent COVID-19.

This clone came up a few times. The rearrangement joins TRBV7-2 to TRBJ2-1; 9 bases agree with TRBD2. Germline CDR1 SGHTA, CDR2 FQGNSA. The V gene end was trimmed by 0 bases and the J gene end by 10 bases; junction bases not matched to a gene: 4. The CDR3 covers 14 residues. This CDR3 is CASSLASGSSEQFF. As DNA, the CDR3 is TGTGCCAGCAGCTTAGCTAGCGGGAGTAGCGAGCAGTTCTTC. The variable domain in full, completed from reference TRBV7-2 and TRBJ2-1, reads GAGVSQSPSNKVTEKGKDVELRCDPISGHTALYWYRQSLGQGLEFLIYFQGNSAPDKSGLPSDRFSAERTGGSVSTLTIQRTQQEDSAVYLCASSLASGSSEQFFGPGTRLTVL.

The chain couples TRBV20-1 to TRBJ2-7; 11 bases match TRBD1. V lost 3 bases to trimming and J lost 5 bases; unmatched junction nucleotides: 9. This CDR3 contains 15 residues. CDR1 is DFQATT, CDR2 SNEGSKA, per germline (reference sequence). This CDR3 is CSASGTGGILDEQYF. The CDR3 bases are TGCAGTGCTAGTGGGACAGGGGGGATTTTGGACGAGCAGTACTTC.

This chain connects TRBV2 to TRBJ2-1; 7 nucleotides line up with TRBD2. Trimming removed 3 bases from V and 5 bases from J; junction bases left unmatched: 4. Per germline, CDR1 SNHLY and CDR2 FYNNEI. There are 14 residues in the CDR3. DNA of the CDR3: TGTGCCAGCAGTGACGGACTAGGAGACAATGAGCAGTTCTTC. Its translation: CASSDGLGDNEQFF.

The chain combines TRBV25-1 with TRBJ2-7, with D hard to call. CDR1 is MGHDK, CDR2 SYGVNS, per germline. V dropped 2 bases and J dropped 2 bases, with 10 bases sitting between them. The CDR3 is 14 residues long. The CDR3 nucleotides are TGTGCCAGCAGTGAAGAGAACCCCCCCTACGAGCAGTACTTC. This translates into CASSEENPPYEQYF.

The chain links TRBV3-1 (or the pseudogene TRBV3-2) to TRBJ1-1; D unresolved. V was shortened by 0 bases and J by 4 bases, with 12 bases between the two germline ends. The CDR3 is made up of 15 amino acids. Germline assignment: CDR1 LGHDT and CDR2 YNNKEL (reference sequence). The CDR3: CASSQDRAPSTEAFF. DNA for the CDR3: TGTGCCAGCAGCCAAGATAGAGCTCCGAGCACTGAAGCTTTCTTT.

The CDR3 protein is CASSLNGLISGNTIYF. The CDR3 nucleotides read TGTGCCAGCAGCTTGAATGGCCTCATCTCTGGAAACACCATATATTTT. The chain has TRBV5-6 and TRBJ1-3; D is ambiguous. Trimming pared 1 base from V and 0 bases from J, leaving 11 bases between. This CDR3 is 16 amino acids long. Germline V gene data show CDR1 as SGHDT and CDR2 as YYEEEE. Full variable domain (missing parts from reference TRBV5-6 and TRBJ1-3): DAGVTQSPTHLIKTRGQQVTLRCSPKSGHDTVSWYQQALGQGPQFIFQYYEEEERQRGNFPDRFSGHQFPNYSSELNVNALLLGDSALYLCASSLNGLISGNTIYFGEGSWLTVV.

The chain has TRBV7-9 and TRBJ2-7; D call uncertain. There are 12 residues in the CDR3. Trimming took off 6 bases at V and 7 bases at J, with 13 bases between the two ends. Germline values: CDR1 SEHNR, CDR2 FQNEAQ (reference sequence). CDR3 in DNA: TGTGCCAGCAGTCCCACTCCTTTTGAGCAGTACTTC. Translated: CASSPTPFEQYF.

The rearrangement links TRBV19 to TRBJ1-1; D perhaps matches TRBD1 (5 bases). Germline V gene sequence: CDR1 LNHDA, CDR2 SQIVND (reference sequence). V shed 7 bases and J shed 5 bases, with 8 bases lying between them. The CDR3 spans 11 residues. In DNA form, the CDR3 reads TGTGCCAGTACAGGGTGGACTGAAGCTTTCTTT. It codes for CASTGWTEAFF.

There are a few counts of this clone. In DNA, the CDR3 is TGTGCCAGCAGCCCGTTTCGGGAGACCCAGTACTTC. It is translated as CASSPFRETQYF. The V call is TRBV11-2, the J call TRBJ2-5; no definite D call. CDR3 size: 12 residues. V lost 5 bases, J lost 5 bases, and 9 bases lay in between. From germline, CDR1 is SGHAT and CDR2 FQNNGV.

The J gene is TRBJ2-7, the V gene TRBV7-3, with 11 bases aligning to TRBD2. The ends lost 5 bases at V and 5 bases at J; junction bases unmatched: 17. Germline CDR1 and CDR2: SGHTA and FQGTGA. This CDR3 has 18 amino acids. As DNA, the CDR3 is TGTGCCAGCAGCACTAGCGGGGGAACGACCGATAACTTCGACGAGCAGTACTTC. It translates to CASSTSGGTTDNFDEQYF.

The chain recombines TRBV4-2 with TRBJ2-7, with 7 positions matching TRBD1. V dropped 4 bases and J dropped 3; count of bases not matched to a gene: 12. Per germline, CDR1 LGHNA and CDR2 YNFKEQ. There are 16 residues in the CDR3. Here the CDR3 reads CASSRDSGTANYEQYF. CDR3 nucleotides: TGTGCCAGCAGCCGCGATTCCGGGACAGCAAACTACGAGCAGTACTTC.

The chain uses TRBV7-8 and TRBJ2-2; D is ambiguous. This CDR3 comprises 14 residues. Germline V CDR1 and CDR2: SGHVS, FQNEAQ. With 5 bases removed from V and 6 bases from J, the gap between germline ends came to 13 bases. The CDR3 bases are TGTGCCAGCAGCCCCTCGAGCCTTGCCGGGGAGCTGTTTTTT. Its translation: CASSPSSLAGELFF.

The chain is built from TRBV5-1 and TRBJ1-6; 10 bases are a match to TRBD1. Germline CDR1 and CDR2: SGHRS and YFSETQ. The V segment lost 7 bases and the J segment 7 bases; nucleotides outside the gene matches: 8. CDR3 length: 15 residues. The CDR3, as DNA: TGCGCCAGCCAAGGGGGACAGGGGTGGAATTCACCCCTCCACTTT. Amino acids: CASQGGQGWNSPLHF.

This clone occurred a few times. This rearrangement joins TRBV2 to TRBJ1-1, with D unclear. CDR3 size: 11 residues. CDR1 SNHLY and CDR2 FYNNEI come from the germline V gene. Trimming pared 3 bases from V and 10 bases from J, leaving 9 bases between. CDR3 DNA sequence: TGTGCCAGCAGTGACCGGGTAAGAGCTTTCTTT. It translates to CASSDRVRAFF.

The rearrangement uses TRBV18 and TRBJ2-1; 7 bases are shared with TRBD1. CDR3 length equals 13 residues. In germline, CDR1 is KGHSH, CDR2 LQKENI. Unmatched junction bases numbered 7, after V lost 4 bases and J lost 10 bases. The CDR3 DNA is TGTGCCAGCTCACGGTCCTTACAGGGGGAGCAGTTCTTC. This translates into CASSRSLQGEQFF.

This clone was counted only a few times. V is TRBV3-1 (or the pseudogene TRBV3-2) and J is TRBJ2-1; a possible D gene is TRBD2 (6 bases). The V and J ends lost 1 base and 9 bases respectively, with 13 bases between them. The CDR3 is 14 amino acids. CDR1 is LGHDT, CDR2 YNNKEL, per germline (reference sequence). The CDR3, as DNA: TGTGCCAGCAGCCAAGTTTTACTAGCCAGTGAGCAGTTCTTC. Encoded protein: CASSQVLLASEQFF.

The V call is TRBV2, the J call TRBJ2-1; 7 bases align to TRBD2. The germline V gene encodes CDR1 SNHLY and CDR2 FYNNEI. V shed 3 bases and J 0 bases; nucleotides not matched to a gene: 5. The CDR3 runs to 16 residues. The CDR3 region is CASSEWGGSSYNEQFF. CDR3 coding DNA: TGTGCCAGCAGTGAGTGGGGCGGGAGCTCCTACAATGAGCAGTTCTTC.

The rearrangement uses TRBV12-5 and TRBJ2-1; 7 nucleotides align to TRBD1. The ends lost 4 bases at V and 10 bases at J; junction bases unmatched: 7. Germline V gives CDR1 LGHNT, CDR2 FRNRAP. CDR3 length: 13 amino acids. This CDR3 reads CASGSGTAGEQFF. The CDR3 nucleotides are TGTGCTAGTGGTTCGGGGACAGCTGGAGAGCAGTTCTTC. The full variable domain, with the rest looked up from reference TRBV12-5 and TRBJ2-1, is DARVTQTPRHKVTEMGQEVTMRCQPILGHNTVFWYRQTMMQGLELLAYFRNRAPLDDSGMPKDRFSAEMPDATLATLKIQPSEPRDSAVYFCASGSGTAGEQFFGPGTRLTVL.

The rearrangement uses TRBV9 and TRBJ1-2, with D uncertain. The CDR3 has 13 residues. Germline V gives CDR1 SGDLS, CDR2 YYNGEE. Trimming pared 1 base from V and 0 bases from J, leaving 4 bases between. This CDR3 reads CASSVNSNYGYTF. The CDR3 DNA follows: TGTGCCAGCAGCGTAAACTCTAACTATGGCTACACCTTC. Complete variable domain (other parts from reference TRBV9 and TRBJ1-2): DSGVTQTPKHLITATGQRVTLRCSPRSGDLSVYWYQQSLDQGLQFLIQYYNGEERAKGNILERFSAQQFPDLHSELNLSSLELGDSALYFCASSVNSNYGYTFGSGTRLTVV.

The chain combines TRBV28 with TRBJ2-2; D not resolved. The CDR3 consists of 12 residues. Per germline, CDR1 MDHEN and CDR2 SYDVKM. V was shortened by 8 bases and J by 6 bases, with 10 bases between the two germline ends. CDR3 region: CASPGLSGELFF. DNA for the CDR3: TGTGCCAGCCCCGGTCTCTCCGGGGAGCTGTTTTTT.

V usage is TRBV19 and J usage is TRBJ2-6, with D perhaps TRBD2 (7 bases). In germline, CDR1 is LNHDA, CDR2 SQIVND (reference sequence). This CDR3 has 18 amino acids. Trimming shortened V by 0 bases and J by 2 bases, and 14 bases separated the two germline ends. CDR3 region: CASSIDLGGLTGANVLTF. CDR3 bases: TGTGCCAGTAGTATAGATCTCGGGGGGCTAACTGGGGCCAACGTCCTGACTTTC.

V usage is TRBV27 and J usage is TRBJ1-1; D perhaps matches TRBD1 (5 bases). The CDR3 runs 14 residues. Per germline, CDR1 MNHEY and CDR2 SMNVEV (reference sequence). V was clipped by 5 bases and J by 4 bases, with 14 bases between them. DNA of the CDR3: TGTGCCAGCAGTCTCCGCAGGGCTGGCACTGAAGCTTTCTTT. Translation gives CASSLRRAGTEAFF.

The V and J genes are TRBV5-1 and TRBJ2-2; D is ambiguous. V dropped 5 bases and J dropped 4 bases, with 18 bases sitting between them. The germline V gene has CDR1 SGHRS and CDR2 YFSETQ. The CDR3 has 16 residues. The CDR3 spells CASSRGSYRATGELFF. DNA for the CDR3: TGCGCCAGCAGTCGCGGATCGTATCGTGCCACCGGGGAGCTGTTTTTT.

The CDR3 spells CASSQRQGFSDTQYF. The CDR3 bases are TGTGCCAGCAGCCAACGACAGGGTTTCAGCGATACGCAGTATTTT. The chain joins TRBV5-6 to TRBJ2-3, with 7 bases fitting TRBD1. Trimming cost V 4 bases and J 6 bases; bases outside gene matches: 11. CDR1 SGHDT and CDR2 YYEEEE come from the germline V gene. The CDR3 is 15 residues long.

V usage is TRBV6-1 and J usage is TRBJ2-7, with TRBD2 as a possible D gene (6 bases). Germline values: CDR1 MNHNS, CDR2 SASEGT. Trimming pared 2 bases from V and 4 bases from J, leaving 15 bases between. The CDR3 runs to 15 residues. DNA for the CDR3: TGTGCCAGCAGTGAAACGGAGGGCAGAGGTTACGAGCAGTACTTC. The encoded protein is CASSETEGRGYEQYF.